This entry concerns a single T cell receptor beta chain. Its antigen is unknown. Time point given: recipient sample about 28 days before transplant, after cytoreduction. Measured with immunoSEQ multiplex PCR; TCRdb has only the in-frame clones, and not every one. Here the sample spans 46,000 or so clones, around 86% being singletons. These data belong to a study of T cell clonotyping in hematopoietic cell transplantation. In the study overall: Pretransplant recipient samples were taken after cytoreduction.

Study findings and constraints: At the given depth, recipient repertoires were over 95% de novo clonotypes.

Germline CDR1 MGHRA, CDR2 YSYEKL. The CDR3 has 16 residues. The germline V and J ends were trimmed by 1 base and 6 bases, with 16 bases remaining between them. The material was peripheral blood mononuclear cells, obtained before stem cell transplant. This TCR derives from a man in his 60s with biphenotypic leukemia. Some clones in this sample may be carry-over from other donors' samples. V usage is TRBV4-1 and J usage is TRBJ2-1; TRBD1 is a possible D gene (7 bases). For the CDR3, the DNA is TGCGCCAGCAGCCAAGGTGCAGGGGGACTGATCAATGAGCAGTTCTTC. This codes for CASSQGAGGLINEQFF.